This T cell receptor (beta chain) was found in a study of OX40 agonist ivuxolimab in advanced cancers. Findings and caveats of the study: Certain nonresponders additionally had low normalized T-cell clonal expansion. CD4+ and CD8+ T cells in blood underwent clonal expansion by week 6 at 0.1 to 3.0 mg/kg. Compared with CD4+, CD8+ T cells on average had more expanded clones.

On this clone: Its antigen is unknown.

The J segment lost 1 base and the V segment lost 2 bases, leaving 4 bases of the junction unmatched. The CDR3 is made up of 15 amino acids. Germline values: CDR1 SGHNT, CDR2 YYREEE (reference sequence). Assay: immunoSEQ multiplex PCR; the TCRdb copy retains only in-frame clones and omits some. The profile shows tens of thousands of clones, approximately 83% of them singletons. The sequenced sample was CD4+ or CD8+ T cells sorted from blood, obtained in a trial of the OX40 agonist ivuxolimab. The V call is TRBV5-4, the J call TRBJ2-7, with 9 positions matching TRBD2. This TCR was sampled from an adult with an advanced solid tumor such as melanoma, head and neck, liver or kidney cancer. The CDR3, as DNA: TGTGCCAGCAGCTTTGGGACTAGCAGATCCTACGAGCAGTACTTC. Translated: CASSFGTSRSYEQYF.